Shown below are 8 T cell receptor beta chains from a single sample sequenced in a study of early T cells in non-severe SARS-CoV-2 infection. TCRdb redid the calling of the 5' RACE reads with MiXCR, one entry per CDR3 protein. This table has 30,000 to 40,000 distinct CDR3 sequences, 7.1% appearing once. Source: whole blood, taken at baseline. The receptors here all came from an adult who was a healthcare worker with PCR-confirmed SARS-CoV-2 infection or an uninfected control (not recorded which).

This clonotype occurred many times. V gene TRBV4-1 combines with J gene TRBJ2-6; D remains unclear. This CDR3 spans 16 amino acids. Germline CDR1 is MGHRA and CDR2 is YSYEKL. The V and J ends lost 7 bases and 0 bases respectively, with 13 bases between them. In nucleotides, the CDR3 is TGCGCCAGCACCGACCGAGGCACCTCTGGGGCCAACGTCCTGACTTTC. It encodes CASTDRGTSGANVLTF.

This clonotype has a count of ten or more. The chain recombines TRBV18 with TRBJ2-7; 7 bases match TRBD1. Germline trimming cut 2 bases from V and 1 base from J; bases unmatched to any gene: 2. The CDR3 is 14 residues long. The V gene's germline CDR1 is KGHSH and CDR2 LQKENI. In DNA, the CDR3 is TGTGCCAGCTCACCAGGGACAGATTCCTACGAGCAGTACTTC. Amino acid sequence: CASSPGTDSYEQYF. Combining the CDR3 with reference TRBV18 and TRBJ2-7 gives the whole variable domain NAGVMQNPRHLVRRRGQEARLRCSPMKGHSHVYWYRQLPEEGLKFMVYLQKENIIDESGMPKERFSAEFPKEGPSILRIQQVVRGDSAAYFCASSPGTDSYEQYFGPGTRLTVT.

This chain joins TRBV6-2 or TRBV6-3 and TRBJ2-1; 9 bases match TRBD1. The CDR3 extends over 21 amino acids. From germline, CDR1 is MNHEY and CDR2 SVGEGT. The J segment lost 2 bases and the V segment lost 0 bases, leaving 17 bases of the junction unmatched. The chain's CDR3 is CASSYSPWTGVVVSTYNEQFF. The CDR3 coding sequence is TGTGCCAGCAGTTACTCGCCTTGGACAGGGGTAGTAGTGTCGACCTACAATGAGCAGTTCTTC.

At least ten counts were recorded for this clonotype. J is TRBJ2-7 and V is TRBV7-6; D is unclear. CDR1 and CDR2 (germline): SGHVS, FNYEAQ. Trimming pared 3 bases from V and 0 bases from J, leaving 6 bases between. This CDR3 is 13 amino acids long. The DNA of the CDR3 is TGTGCCAGCAGCTTGCATAGCTCCTACGAGCAGTACTTC. Protein product: CASSLHSSYEQYF. The full variable domain, with the rest looked up from reference TRBV7-6 and TRBJ2-7, is GAGVSQSPRYKVTKRGQDVALRCDPISGHVSLYWYRQALGQGPEFLTYFNYEAQQDKSGLPNDRFSAERPEGSISTLTIQRTEQRDSAMYRCASSLHSSYEQYFGPGTRLTVT.

This clonotype was counted a few times. V is TRBV2 and J is TRBJ1-1, with 7 nucleotides matching TRBD1. This CDR3 is 13 amino acids long. Germline trimming cut 6 bases from V and 1 base from J; bases unmatched to any gene: 2. CDR1 is SNHLY and CDR2 is FYNNEI in the germline V gene. The CDR3 DNA sequence: TGTGCCAGCAGGGGACAGCCGAACACTGAAGCTTTCTTT. It is translated as CASRGQPNTEAFF.

This clonotype was seen repeatedly, ten times or more. The genes are TRBV10-2 and TRBJ1-2; TRBD1 is a possible D gene (5 bases). The CDR3 spans 15 residues. Per the germline V gene, CDR1 is WSHSY and CDR2 is SAAADI. Trimming took 1 base from V and 4 from J, leaving 13 bases between them. CDR3 protein: CASSEFLQGGYGYTF. CDR3 nucleotide sequence: TGCGCCAGCAGTGAGTTCCTTCAGGGTGGCTATGGCTACACCTTC.

This clonotype has a handful of counts. The gene calls are TRBV29-1 and TRBJ1-6, with 7 bases fitting TRBD1. The CDR3 spans 13 residues. The germline V gene encodes CDR1 SQVTM and CDR2 ANQGSEA. The V and J ends lost 6 bases and 7 bases, in that order; junction bases with no gene match: 6. The CDR3 is CSVLQGPNSPLHF. As DNA, the CDR3 is TGCAGCGTATTACAGGGGCCAAATTCACCCCTCCACTTT.

This clonotype was found a few times. This chain joins TRBV5-1 and TRBJ2-3; TRBD2 aligns across 12 bases. V gave up 5 bases and J gave up 0 bases; unmatched junction bases: 7. The CDR3 totals 17 residues. Germline loops: CDR1 SGHRS, CDR2 YFSETQ. CDR3 nucleotides: TGCGCCAGCAGTTCCGGGACTAGCGGGCGGAGCACAGATACGCAGTATTTT. Protein sequence: CASSSGTSGRSTDTQYF.